This T cell receptor (beta chain) was sequenced during a study of Ad26.COV2.S vaccination and SARS-CoV-2 variants. About the study: Doses of Ad26.COV2.S were injected into muscle once or twice, 56 days apart. Study results and limitations: Non-spike TCR breadth did not differ much between vaccine and placebo recipients.

With respect to this clone: What it binds is not known.

Sequencing was performed with immunoSEQ multiplex PCR; in TCRdb, only in-frame clones are kept and a portion is missing. The table records 350,000 to 400,000 clones, 75% to 90% of them present only once. Germline CDR1 and CDR2: SGHTA and FQGNSA. There are 15 residues in the CDR3. Deletions cut 1 base from V and 13 bases from J, with 17 bases between. Treatment of the sample: over 15 received Ad26.COV2.S at low or high dose, single or two shots; a few received placebo; per-sample allocation not given. The samples were gathered on day 63 after the first injection of vaccine or placebo. Spike of the Wuhan-strain SARS-CoV-2 was expressed by an Ad26 vector, which formed the vaccine.

This material consisted of peripheral blood, taken in a trial of Ad26.COV2.S vaccine versus placebo. The chain is built from TRBV7-2 and TRBJ1-6; unclear D gene. This receptor was identified in a person between 18 and 59 years old who received the Ad26.COV2.S COVID-19 vaccine or a placebo. The CDR3 bases are TGTGCCAGCAGCTTAGATATTCCCATATCGTCCCCCCTCCACTTT. This gives the protein CASSLDIPISSPLHF.